Listed below are T cell receptor beta chains from one sample, sequenced in a study of stem cell transplantation in POMP-related autoinflammatory disease. Profiling relied on immunoSEQ multiplex PCR, and the TCRdb table lists in-frame clones only, not all of them. Of tens of thousands of clones in the sample, just over 90% are singletons; the top ten hold about 0.66%. This material consisted of CD4+ T cells from PBMCs, taken after stem cell transplantation. These receptors were taken from a human patient with POMP-related autoinflammation and immune dysregulation (PRAID). Part of the T cell pool may stem from the graft donor. Each CDR3 is given with its conserved first and last residue. The D gene is left open where the match is weak. The listing skips clone size in some rows; elsewhere it reads once, few, many or a size class.

D gene	clone size	V gene	J gene	CDR3 DNA	CDR3 protein
TRBD1	.	TRBV29-1	TRBJ2-5	TGCAGCGTTGAGTTCGACAGGGGGCGCCAAGAGACCCAGTACTTC	CSVEFDRGRQETQYF
.	.	TRBV2	TRBJ2-2	TGTGCCAGCAGTGAACTACAGAACACCGGGGAGCTGTTTTTT	CASSELQNTGELFF
TRBD2	.	TRBV11-2	TRBJ2-3	TGTGCCAGCAGCTTCCGACTAGCGGGAGTTACAGATACGCAGTATTTT	CASSFRLAGVTDTQYF
TRBD1	.	TRBV18	TRBJ2-7	TGTGCCAGCTCACTAACAGGGGACCACGAGCAGTACTTC	CASSLTGDHEQYF
.	.	TRBV7-9	TRBJ1-4	TGTGCCAGCAGCTTGCAGGGGATTGTTGGAGAAAAACTGTTTTTT	CASSLQGIVGEKLFF
TRBD1	.	TRBV11-2	TRBJ2-7	TGTGCCAGCAGCTTAGATGGGGAGGACAGGGGATCCTCAAGACACGAGCAGTACTTC	CASSLDGEDRGSSRHEQYF
.	.	TRBV18	TRBJ2-4	TGTGCCAGCTCGCTCCTCCAGGGAGAAGGGGCCATTCAGTACTTC	CASSLLQGEGAIQYF
TRBD1	.	TRBV6-1	TRBJ2-2	TGTGCCAGCAGTGCAGGGGGCCCGAGCCACACCGGGGAGCTGTTTTTT	CASSAGGPSHTGELFF
TRBD2	.	TRBV6-1	TRBJ2-1	TGTGCCAGCAGTGAGCTAGCGGGAAACAATGAGCAGTTCTTC	CASSELAGNNEQFF
.	.	TRBV4-1	TRBJ2-3	TGCGCCAGCAGCCAAGATCCCCGGACGGCTAGCACAGATACGCAGTATTTT	CASSQDPRTASTDTQYF
.	.	TRBV2	TRBJ1-2	TGTGCCAGCAGTGATATAGGGTCTATCGGCTACACCTTC	CASSDIGSIGYTF
TRBD2	.	TRBV29-1	TRBJ2-7	TGCAGCGTAACCGGACTAGCGGGTAAAATCGAGCAGTACTTC	CSVTGLAGKIEQYF
.	.	TRBV6-5	TRBJ1-4	TGTGCCAGCAAAACCCAAGGGACAAGTGAAAAACTGTTTTTT	CASKTQGTSEKLFF
TRBD2	.	TRBV6-2/TRBV6-3	TRBJ2-7	TGTGCCAGCAGTCAATGGACTAGCGGGAGGGCTGCCTACGAGCAGTACTTC	CASSQWTSGRAAYEQYF
.	.	TRBV4-2	TRBJ1-5	TGTGCCAGCAGCCAAGAACAGGTTGGTGATAGCAATCAGCCCCAGCATTTT	CASSQEQVGDSNQPQHF
.	.	TRBV18	TRBJ1-5	TGTGCCAGCTCCCCCGGGCGGGGGGGCTATCAGCCCCAGCATTTT	CASSPGRGGYQPQHF
.	.	TRBV29-1	TRBJ2-2	TGCAGCGTTAAGAAAACACAGGGCCCCGGGGAGCTGTTTTTT	CSVKKTQGPGELFF
TRBD1	.	TRBV19	TRBJ1-5	TGTGCCAGTACGTCCCGGGACAGGGGCCCTAGCAATCAGCCCCAGCATTTT	CASTSRDRGPSNQPQHF
.	.	TRBV7-9	TRBJ2-1	TGTGCCAGCAGAGACAGTGTCTCCTACAATGAGCAGTTCTTC	CASRDSVSYNEQFF
TRBD1	.	TRBV6-1	TRBJ2-6	TGTGCCAGCAGTGGCCCGGACAGGGGAACCTTTGGGGCCAACGTCCTGACTTTC	CASSGPDRGTFGANVLTF
TRBD2	.	TRBV5-1	TRBJ2-1	TGCGCCAGCAGCTCCCCTAGCGGGGGGGAAAGCAATGAGCAGTTCTTC	CASSSPSGGESNEQFF
TRBD1	few	TRBV18	TRBJ2-7	TGTGCCAGCTCACCAGGACAGGGGCCCTCCTACGAGCAGTACTTC	CASSPGQGPSYEQYF
.	.	TRBV5-4	TRBJ2-6	TGTGCCAGCAGCTACTCTCTGGTAACGCCCCGTCGCGGGGCCAACGTCCTGACTTTC	CASSYSLVTPRRGANVLTF
.	.	TRBV28	TRBJ2-3	TGTGCCAGCATCCGCGACAGGACAGATACGCAGTATTTT	CASIRDRTDTQYF
TRBD1	.	TRBV6-5	TRBJ1-2	TGTGCCAGCAGTCTCCGGGACAGGGGTGGCTACACCTTC	CASSLRDRGGYTF
.	.	TRBV10-2	TRBJ1-1	TGCGCCAGCAGTGTGTCAGGGGCTGGTTTCTCTGAAGCTTTCTTT	CASSVSGAGFSEAFF
.	.	TRBV27	TRBJ2-1	TGTGCCAGCAGTCCCCCGGGGAATTACAATGAGCAGTTCTTC	CASSPPGNYNEQFF
.	.	TRBV3-1/TRBV3-2	TRBJ2-1	TGTGCCAGCAGCCAAGGGACTCCTGGCAATGAGCAGTTCTTC	CASSQGTPGNEQFF
TRBD2	few	TRBV28	TRBJ2-7	TGTGCCAGCCGACTAGCGGGAGGGCCCGCCTACGAGCAGTACTTC	CASRLAGGPAYEQYF
TRBD2	.	TRBV28	TRBJ2-3	TGTGCCAGCAGACTTGGGGGGGGCACAGATACGCAGTATTTT	CASRLGGGTDTQYF
.	.	TRBV28	TRBJ2-3	TGTGCCAGCAGATCCCCCACAGATACGCAGTATTTT	CASRSPTDTQYF
TRBD2	.	TRBV10-3	TRBJ2-7	TGTGCCATAGGCGCCGCTAGCGGGACGGGGGAGCAGTACTTC	CAIGAASGTGEQYF
TRBD2	.	TRBV20-1	TRBJ2-7	TGCAGTGCTAGTAGGGGACTAGCGGGAGGCTACGAGCAGTACTTC	CSASRGLAGGYEQYF
TRBD2	.	TRBV10-3	TRBJ2-1	TGTGCCATCAGTGAGACGGCCATAGCGGGAGCATACAATGAGCAGTTCTTC	CAISETAIAGAYNEQFF
TRBD1	.	TRBV5-1	TRBJ1-4	TGCGCCAGCAGGGGACAGAATAATGAAAAACTGTTTTTT	CASRGQNNEKLFF
.	.	TRBV18	TRBJ1-1	TGTGCCAGCTCACTTGTAACGGGGAACACTGAAGCTTTCTTT	CASSLVTGNTEAFF
.	few	TRBV7-9	TRBJ2-1	TGTGCCAGCAGCTTAGGGACTCTCTCCTACAATGAGCAGTTCTTC	CASSLGTLSYNEQFF
.	.	TRBV6-5	TRBJ1-1	TGTGCCAGCAAAATGAACCCGGGGGGAACTGAAGCTTTCTTT	CASKMNPGGTEAFF
.	once	TRBV24-1	TRBJ1-1	TGTGCCACCAGTGATGCGACGATCACTGAAGCTTTCTTT	CATSDATITEAFF
TRBD2	.	TRBV27	TRBJ2-3	TGTGCCAGCAGTCCCCGCCGGACTAGCGCCGCAGATACGCAGTATTTT	CASSPRRTSAADTQYF
TRBD1	.	TRBV3-1/TRBV3-2	TRBJ2-7	TGTGCCAGCAGCCAAGGGGACAGGGGTTTCTACGAGCAGTACTTC	CASSQGDRGFYEQYF
.	once	TRBV29-1	TRBJ2-2	TGCAGCGTTGAAGGAGACGGGGAGCTGTTTTTT	CSVEGDGELFF
.	.	TRBV3-1/TRBV3-2	TRBJ2-5	TGTGCCAGCAGCCAAGATCCGCATCCATTCCTCCAAGAGACCCAGTACTTC	CASSQDPHPFLQETQYF
TRBD1	.	TRBV5-1	TRBJ1-2	TGCGCCAGCAGCTCCTCCGGGACAGGGCTCTATGGCTACACCTTC	CASSSSGTGLYGYTF
.	.	TRBV27	TRBJ2-5	TGTGCCAGCAGCGGGAGAACGCGAGAGACCCAGTACTTC	CASSGRTRETQYF
.	.	TRBV5-4	TRBJ2-2	TGTGCCAGCAGCCGTGGGGGACTCGGAGGGGGCACCGGGGAGCTGTTTTTT	CASSRGGLGGGTGELFF
TRBD2	.	TRBV5-6	TRBJ2-1	TGTGCCAGCAGCTTGCCTAGCGGGGTCTCCTACAATGAGCAGTTCTTC	CASSLPSGVSYNEQFF
TRBD1	.	TRBV6-2/TRBV6-3	TRBJ1-6	TGTGCCAGCAGTCAAAACTGGGACAGGGTAAACTCACCCCTCCACTTT	CASSQNWDRVNSPLHF